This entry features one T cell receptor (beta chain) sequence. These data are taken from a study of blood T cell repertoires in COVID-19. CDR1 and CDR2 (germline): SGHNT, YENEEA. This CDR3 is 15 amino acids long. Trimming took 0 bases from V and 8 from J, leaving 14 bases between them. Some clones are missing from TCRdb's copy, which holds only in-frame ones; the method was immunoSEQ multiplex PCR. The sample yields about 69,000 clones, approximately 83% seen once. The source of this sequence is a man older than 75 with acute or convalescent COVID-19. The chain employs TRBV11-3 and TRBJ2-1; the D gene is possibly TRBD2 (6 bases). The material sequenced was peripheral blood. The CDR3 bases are TGTGCCAGCAGCTTAGATCTCAGTACGGGGGATGAGCAGTTCTTC. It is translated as CASSLDLSTGDEQFF.